This TCR beta chain was recovered during a study of blood T cell repertoires in COVID-19 (dated by TCRdb to 2019 to 2021). In terms of the full investigation: Samples from collaborators originated in the United States, Italy and Spain and spanned both the acute and convalescent phases of COVID-19. The dataset comprised deeply sampled blood TCRbeta repertoires from subjects exposed to, actively infected with, or recovered from COVID-19. The sample metadata nearly always contained a de-identified subject ID, COVID-19 status, age in years and sex. The repertoires were made available in a free public database intended to serve as a resource for research on the immune response to SARS-CoV-2. Samples were obtained from the ongoing ImmuneRACE study (first 160 participants) and from over 1,000 subjects provided by 6 global collaborators. The material from the prospective study consisted of cDNA or gDNA derived from T cells, B-cell-depleted T cells, or PBMCs. HLA class I and class II types, where available, came from metadata supplied by the sample provider rather than from assay-based typing.

This clone was seen just once. Its antigen is unknown. No base quality information exists; no much larger clone differs at one position. Other DNA sequences from this sample encode an identical CDR3 as well. TCRbeta CDR3 regions were amplified from genomic DNA by means of the immunoSEQ Assay, a bias-controlled multiplex PCR. The published analysis was carried out like this. Within the assay, amplification of reference gene primers was used to estimate how many nucleated cells each sample contained. To quantify the absolute abundance of each unique TCRbeta CDR3 rearrangement, sequence reads were collapsed and filtered. For each sample, productive Simpson clonality was calculated as the square root of Simpson's diversity index across productive rearrangements. TCRdb took over this immuneACCESS table, retaining in-frame rearrangements with V and J assigned. Such tables are incomplete; in checked studies, under half of the missing clones stem from an unresolved V gene, and the remainder is unexplained. V and J calls and clone size are copied from that table; D and trimming were computed from the DNA. Here the sample has about 170,000 clones; about 86% occur a single time. Approximately 18% of the sample comes from the top ten.

Study-wide conclusions, independent of this receptor: The quantity of clinical and demographic metadata differed by source and by participant and was supplied without curation.

A second Seattle source provided samples from volunteer blood donors who had recovered from COVID-19. Collaborating institutions collected whole blood in K2EDTA tubes following their own protocols. Collaborator samples were shipped for TCRbeta analysis as frozen whole blood, isolated PBMCs, or DNA extracted from either sample type. The material sequenced was peripheral blood. The sequence came from a woman in her 70s who had recovered from COVID-19.

The CDR3 corresponds to CASSPPSSYEQYF. The DNA sequence is TGTGCCAGCTCACCACCGAGCTCCTACGAGCAGTACTTC. The chain couples TRBV18 to TRBJ2-7, with the D gene call left open. V loses 0 bases, J loses 0 bases, and the germline ends lie 3 bases apart. Looking up the germline V gene yields CDR1 KGHSH and CDR2 LQKENI. CDR3 length: 13 amino acids, cysteine to phenylalanine. The kept DNA is CDR3 alone, 39 bases in frame from the first base.